The source of this T cell receptor beta chain is a study of CD8+ T cells in alopecia areata. General study points: Clonality in lesional scalp, especially alopecia totalis/universalis, exceeded that of normal scalp. In patients, TCRs were shared less clearly than in mice, and HLA may possibly be involved. Normal skin contains resident alphabeta T cells, and these are also sequenced in scalp samples.

The germline V gene encodes CDR1 SQVTM and CDR2 ANQGSEA. There are 10 residues in the CDR3. The ends were cut back, 0 bases at V and 3 bases at J, with 0 bases in the middle. Sequencing templates came from extracted RNA that was reverse transcribed into cDNA. Here immunoSEQ multiplex PCR was the method, and the copy in TCRdb shows in-frame clones only, minus some. The sample lists about 110,000 clones, approximately 59% occurring once. CD4+ and CD8+ T cells were sorted from PBMCs stained for CD3, CD4 and CD8. Remarks on this clone: Its target is not known.

The sample consisted of CD8+ T cells sorted from blood. The TCR comes from a human donor in good health. This chain joins TRBV29-1 and TRBJ2-7, with unresolved D. CDR3 DNA: TGCAGCGTTGAAGACTACGAGCAGTACTTC. This translates into CSVEDYEQYF.